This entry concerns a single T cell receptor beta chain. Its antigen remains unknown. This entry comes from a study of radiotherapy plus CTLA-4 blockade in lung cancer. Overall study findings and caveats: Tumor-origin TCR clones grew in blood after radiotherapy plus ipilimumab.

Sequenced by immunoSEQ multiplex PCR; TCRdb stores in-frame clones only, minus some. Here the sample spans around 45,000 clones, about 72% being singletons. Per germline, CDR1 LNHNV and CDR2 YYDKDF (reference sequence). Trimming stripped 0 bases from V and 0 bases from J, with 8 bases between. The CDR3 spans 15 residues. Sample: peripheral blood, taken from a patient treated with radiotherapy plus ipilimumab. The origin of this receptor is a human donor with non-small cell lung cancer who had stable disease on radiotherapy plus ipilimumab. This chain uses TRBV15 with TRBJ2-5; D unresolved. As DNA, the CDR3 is TGTGCCACCAGCAGAGATGGGGATCACCAAGAGACCCAGTACTTC. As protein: CATSRDGDHQETQYF.